This TCR beta chain was sequenced for a study of cytomegalovirus exposure and HLA in healthy donors. Study-level information: In a later analysis, the roughly 120 validation repertoires were reported to have used the same platform as the 666 first-cohort repertoires. The study's findings and limits: In vitro checks showed that a few CMV-associated chains really do target CMV antigens.

It was the roughly 130-subject validation cohort, separate from the 666-subject first cohort, to which the donors belonged. In regard to this clone: What it recognizes is unknown.

The repertoire was sequenced with immunoSEQ multiplex PCR; TCRdb's copy has only in-frame clones and lacks some. Of roughly 90,000 clones in the sample, around 85% were seen once. The CDR3 runs 14 residues. Germline values: CDR1 LNHDA, CDR2 SQIVND (reference sequence). The V gene lost 3 bases and the J gene lost 8 bases, with 16 bases spanning the gap. This sequence joins TRBV19 and TRBJ1-2, with D possibly being TRBD1 (5 bases). The clonotype comes from a young man in good health and CMV-seropositive. Sequencing was done on a sample of PBMCs. As DNA, the CDR3 is TGTGCCAGTAGTATTTCAAGGGGAAGTACAGGCTACACCTTC. This sequence encodes CASSISRGSTGYTF.